This TCR beta chain was obtained from a study of T-cell reconstitution after alpha-beta-depleted transplantation in children. This clonotype was detected ten times or more. CDR1 is MDHEN, CDR2 SYDVKM, per germline. The germline V and J ends were trimmed by 5 bases and 7 bases, with 14 bases remaining between them. CDR3 size: 13 residues. Unique molecular identifiers featured in how the TCRbeta library was prepared. Each CDR3 protein gets one entry after TCRdb re-called the PCR reads with MiXCR. The sample records over 150,000 distinct CDR3 sequences, approximately 7% being singletons. The receptor was isolated from a boy aged 2-9 years with acute lymphoblastic leukemia, due to receive a stem cell transplant. The J gene is TRBJ2-5, the V gene TRBV28; D not certain. The sample consisted of PBMCs, taken before TCRalphabeta/CD19-depleted stem cell transplant. The DNA for the CDR3 is TGTGCCAGCAGTATTGCTGAACTGGGGACCCAGTACTTC. The encoded protein is CASSIAELGTQYF.